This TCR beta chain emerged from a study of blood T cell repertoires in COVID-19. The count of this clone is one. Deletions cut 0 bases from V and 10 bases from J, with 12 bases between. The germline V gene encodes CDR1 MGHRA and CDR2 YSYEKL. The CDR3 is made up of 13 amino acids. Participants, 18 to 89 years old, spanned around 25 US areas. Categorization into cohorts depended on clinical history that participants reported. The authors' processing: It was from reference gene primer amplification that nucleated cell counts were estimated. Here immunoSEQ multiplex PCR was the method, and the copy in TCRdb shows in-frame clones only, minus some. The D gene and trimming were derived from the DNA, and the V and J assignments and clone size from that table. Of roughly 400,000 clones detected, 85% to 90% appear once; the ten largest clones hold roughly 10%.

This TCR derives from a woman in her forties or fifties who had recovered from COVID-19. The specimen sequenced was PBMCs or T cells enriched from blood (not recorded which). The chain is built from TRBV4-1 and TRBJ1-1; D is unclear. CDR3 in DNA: TGCGCCAGCAGCCAAGATCCGCTGCCGCGAGCTTTCTTT. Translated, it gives CASSQDPLPRAFF.